Presented here are 9 T cell receptor beta chains from one specimen sequenced in a study of T cell changes during pregnancy in multiple sclerosis. The table came from immunoSEQ multiplex PCR; TCRdb's copy has only in-frame clones and leaves some out. The table records about 69,000 clones, roughly 90% of them present only once. Material: peripheral blood, obtained in the third trimester of pregnancy. The source of these receptors is a female donor with multiple sclerosis, enrolled in a pregnancy study.

This chain joins TRBV5-1 and TRBJ1-1, with unresolved D. Trimming took off 4 bases at V and 3 bases at J, with 19 bases between the two ends. CDR1 is SGHRS, CDR2 YFSETQ, per germline. The CDR3 is 16 amino acids. The CDR3 is CASSRAGLLRDTEAFF. As DNA, the CDR3 is TGCGCCAGCAGCCGCGCCGGACTCCTCCGGGACACTGAAGCTTTCTTT.

The chain joins TRBV4-1 to TRBJ1-2, with 8 bases fitting TRBD1. Germline assignment: CDR1 MGHRA and CDR2 YSYEKL. Trimming took 3 bases from V and 4 from J; bases not matched to a gene: 13. This CDR3 is 17 amino acids long. CDR3 in amino acids: CASSHRFDRGFAYGYTF. CDR3 in DNA: TGCGCCAGCAGCCACCGATTTGACAGGGGATTTGCCTATGGCTACACCTTC.

This chain connects TRBV18 to TRBJ2-7; 7 bases map to TRBD1. The germline V gene has CDR1 KGHSH and CDR2 LQKENI. The CDR3 sequence is 14 residues long. Trimming at V came to 2 bases and at J to 3 bases, leaving 4 bases not matched to a gene. The CDR3 spells CASSPGTESYEQYF. DNA of the CDR3: TGTGCCAGCTCACCAGGGACAGAAAGCTACGAGCAGTACTTC.

This clone was detected only once. V usage is TRBV7-6 and J usage is TRBJ2-7, with 10 positions matching TRBD1. CDR1 and CDR2 (germline): SGHVS, FNYEAQ. The CDR3 has 15 residues. The J segment lost 0 bases and the V segment lost 1 base, leaving 0 bases of the junction unmatched. The CDR3 bases are TGTGCCAGCAGCTTAGGGACAGGGGGCTCCTACGAGCAGTACTTC. Protein product: CASSLGTGGSYEQYF.

The V and J genes are TRBV18 and TRBJ2-7, with 7 bases matching TRBD1. The CDR3 has 15 amino acids. With 6 bases clipped from V and 0 bases from J, the junction kept 8 bases outside the gene matches. The germline V gene has CDR1 KGHSH and CDR2 LQKENI. CDR3 coding DNA: TGTGCCAGCTCGAACAGGGGATCCCCCTCCTACGAGCAGTACTTC. Protein product: CASSNRGSPSYEQYF.

V gene TRBV6-6 combines with J gene TRBJ1-1, with unresolved D. Germline assignment: CDR1 MNHNY and CDR2 SVGAGI (reference sequence). V lost 5 bases to trimming and J lost 4 bases, with 20 bases between them. The CDR3 has 16 amino acids. CDR3 in amino acids: CASSQPGKDRSTEAFF. Here the CDR3 DNA reads TGTGCCAGCAGTCAACCGGGAAAGGACCGTAGCACTGAAGCTTTCTTT.

The CDR3 DNA reads TGCGCCAGCAGCTTGGGGGTGAGGGGGAACGGAAACACCATATATTTT. It encodes CASSLGVRGNGNTIYF. The genes are TRBV5-1 and TRBJ1-3; a weak D match, TRBD1 (6 bases). Looked up from germline, CDR1 is SGHRS and CDR2 is YFSETQ. V shed 0 bases and J shed 4 bases, with 14 bases lying between them. The CDR3 spans 16 residues.

The rearrangement links TRBV27 to TRBJ2-7, with 7 nucleotides matching TRBD1. Germline values: CDR1 MNHEY, CDR2 SMNVEV (reference sequence). J was trimmed by 6 bases and V by 5 bases; bases with no gene match: 1. The CDR3 length is 11 residues. The CDR3 loop is CASSRGREQYF. CDR3 nucleotides: TGTGCCAGCAGTAGGGGGCGCGAGCAGTACTTC.

The gene calls are TRBV2 and TRBJ2-3, with 11 bases matching TRBD2. V shed 7 bases and J 6 bases; nucleotides not matched to a gene: 3. This CDR3 is 13 amino acids long. Germline loops: CDR1 SNHLY, CDR2 FYNNEI. DNA for the CDR3: TGTGCCAGCAATAGACTAGCGGGGGATACGCAGTATTTT. This codes for CASNRLAGDTQYF.